The subject of this entry is one T cell receptor (beta chain). The sample originates from a study of beta chain features in type 1 diabetes. Study context: Summed over all samples, the examined sorted cells came to 95 million to 120 million.

CDR1 is KGHSH and CDR2 is LQKENI in the germline V gene. Unmatched junction bases numbered 6, after V lost 1 base and J lost 7 bases. This CDR3 has 15 amino acids. As every portion of the isolated RNA was reverse transcribed, the sequencing read expressed TCRB transcripts. About 3.57 million reads were obtained on average from naive, central memory and regulatory T cell samples. Repertoires were generated with immunoSEQ multiplex PCR, while TCRdb's copy carries only in-frame clones and drops some. Of about 260,000 clones listed, more than 65% are singletons. Post-sort purity exceeded 98% for all sorted populations.

The source material was naive CD4+ T cells from blood. The J gene is TRBJ1-5, the V gene TRBV18, with 8 bases aligning to TRBD1. This sequence originates from a man between 25 and 39 years old in good health. CDR3 protein: CASSPLQGARQPQHF. In DNA form, the CDR3 reads TGTGCCAGCTCACCACTGCAGGGGGCAAGGCAGCCCCAGCATTTT.